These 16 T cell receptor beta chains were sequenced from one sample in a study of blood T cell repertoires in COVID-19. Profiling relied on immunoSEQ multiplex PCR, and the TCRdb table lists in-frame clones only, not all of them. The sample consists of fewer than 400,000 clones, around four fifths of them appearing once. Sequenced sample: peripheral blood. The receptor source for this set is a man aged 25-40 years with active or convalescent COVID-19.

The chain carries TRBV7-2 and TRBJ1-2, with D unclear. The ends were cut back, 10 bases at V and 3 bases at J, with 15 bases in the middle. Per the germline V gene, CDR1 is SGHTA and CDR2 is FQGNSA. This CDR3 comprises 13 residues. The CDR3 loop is CATEDGSDYGYTF. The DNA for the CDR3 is TGTGCCACCGAAGACGGGAGTGACTATGGCTACACCTTC.

The CDR3 nucleotides read TGTGCCAGCAGTTTAGGCAGGGGGGTTTATGGCTACACCTTC. It codes for CASSLGRGVYGYTF. The chain is built from TRBV27 and TRBJ1-2; 7 bases align to TRBD1. The V and J ends lost 2 bases and 5 bases, in that order; junction bases with no gene match: 5. The length of the CDR3 is 14 residues. In germline, CDR1 is MNHEY, CDR2 SMNVEV (reference sequence).

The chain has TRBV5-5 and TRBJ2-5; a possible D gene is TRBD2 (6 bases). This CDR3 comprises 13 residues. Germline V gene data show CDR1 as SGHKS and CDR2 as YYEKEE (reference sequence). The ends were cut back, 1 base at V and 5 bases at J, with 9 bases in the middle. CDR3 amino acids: CASSLRGLETQYF. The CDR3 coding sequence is TGTGCCAGCAGCTTGCGGGGACTGGAGACCCAGTACTTC.

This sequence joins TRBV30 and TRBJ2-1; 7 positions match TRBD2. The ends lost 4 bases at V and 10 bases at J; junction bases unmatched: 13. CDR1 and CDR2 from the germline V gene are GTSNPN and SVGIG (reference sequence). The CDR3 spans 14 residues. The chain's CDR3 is CAWNAGLMREEQFF. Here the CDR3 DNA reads TGTGCCTGGAACGCGGGACTAATGAGAGAAGAGCAGTTCTTC.

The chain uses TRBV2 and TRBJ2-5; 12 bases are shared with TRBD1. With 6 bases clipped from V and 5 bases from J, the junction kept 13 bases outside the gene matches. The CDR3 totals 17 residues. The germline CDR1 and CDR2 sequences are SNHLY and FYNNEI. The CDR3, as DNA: TGTGCCAGCAGAGGGGGACAGGGGGCGCGGAGTGTGGAGACCCAGTACTTC. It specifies CASRGGQGARSVETQYF.

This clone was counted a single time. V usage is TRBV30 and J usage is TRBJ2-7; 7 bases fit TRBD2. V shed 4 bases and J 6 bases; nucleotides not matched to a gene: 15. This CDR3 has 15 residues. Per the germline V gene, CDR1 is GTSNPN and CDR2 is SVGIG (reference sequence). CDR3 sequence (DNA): TGTGCCTGGACTATCGGGACTACTCATTTATCCGAGCAGTACTTC. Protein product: CAWTIGTTHLSEQYF.

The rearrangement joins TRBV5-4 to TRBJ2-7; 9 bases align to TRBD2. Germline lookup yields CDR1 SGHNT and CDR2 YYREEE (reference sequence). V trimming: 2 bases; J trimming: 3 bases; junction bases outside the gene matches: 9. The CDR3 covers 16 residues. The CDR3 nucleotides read TGTGCCAGCAGCTTCGCCCTTAGCGGGAGTCGCTACGAGCAGTACTTC. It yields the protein CASSFALSGSRYEQYF.

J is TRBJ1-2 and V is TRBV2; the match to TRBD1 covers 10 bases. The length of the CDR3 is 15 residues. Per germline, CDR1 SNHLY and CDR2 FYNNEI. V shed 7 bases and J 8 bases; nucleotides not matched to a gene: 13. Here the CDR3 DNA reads TGTGCCAGCACCCTCAGAGGACAGGGGGGTAGAGGCTACACCTTC. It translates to CASTLRGQGGRGYTF. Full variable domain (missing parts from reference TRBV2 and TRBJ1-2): EPEVTQTPSHQVTQMGQEVILRCVPISNHLYFYWYRQILGQKVEFLVSFYNNEISEKSEIFDDQFSVERPDGSNFTLKIRSTKLEDSAMYFCASTLRGQGGRGYTFGSGTRLTVV.

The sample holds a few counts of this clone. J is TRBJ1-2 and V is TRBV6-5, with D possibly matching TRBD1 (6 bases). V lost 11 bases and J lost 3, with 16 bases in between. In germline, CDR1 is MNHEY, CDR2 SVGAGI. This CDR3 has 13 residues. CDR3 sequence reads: CAGRNPGDYGYTF. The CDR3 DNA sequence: TGTGCCGGTCGCAACCCAGGGGACTATGGCTACACCTTC.

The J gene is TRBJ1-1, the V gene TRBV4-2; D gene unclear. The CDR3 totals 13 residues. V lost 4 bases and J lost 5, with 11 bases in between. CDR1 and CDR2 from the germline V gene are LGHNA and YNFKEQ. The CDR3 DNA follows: TGTGCCAGCAGCCTAGGTGAGGGTACTGAAGCTTTCTTT. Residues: CASSLGEGTEAFF.

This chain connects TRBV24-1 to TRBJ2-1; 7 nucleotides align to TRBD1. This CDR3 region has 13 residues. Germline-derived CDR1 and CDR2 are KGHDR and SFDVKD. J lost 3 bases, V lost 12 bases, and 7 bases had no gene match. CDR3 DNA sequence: TGTGCCCCGCCAGGGACAGACTACAATGAGCAGTTCTTC. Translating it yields CAPPGTDYNEQFF.

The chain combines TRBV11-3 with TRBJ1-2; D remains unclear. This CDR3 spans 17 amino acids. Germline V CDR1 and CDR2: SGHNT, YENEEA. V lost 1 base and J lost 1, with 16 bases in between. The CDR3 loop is CASSLGRAIEGNYGYTF. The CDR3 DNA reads TGTGCCAGCAGCTTAGGAAGGGCGATAGAGGGTAACTATGGCTACACCTTC.

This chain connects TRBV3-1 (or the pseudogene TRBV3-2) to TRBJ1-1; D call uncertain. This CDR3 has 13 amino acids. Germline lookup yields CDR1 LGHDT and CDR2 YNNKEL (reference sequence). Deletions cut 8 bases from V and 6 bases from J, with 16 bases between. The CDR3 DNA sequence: TGTGCCAGCGCGGGGAGCTCACTCGCTGAAGCTTTCTTT. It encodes CASAGSSLAEAFF.

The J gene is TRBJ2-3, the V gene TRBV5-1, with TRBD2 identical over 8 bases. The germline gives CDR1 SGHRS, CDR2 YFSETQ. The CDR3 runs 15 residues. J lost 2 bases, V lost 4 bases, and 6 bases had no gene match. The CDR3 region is CASSTVTSDTDTQYF. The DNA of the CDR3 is TGCGCCAGCAGCACAGTGACTAGCGACACAGATACGCAGTATTTT.

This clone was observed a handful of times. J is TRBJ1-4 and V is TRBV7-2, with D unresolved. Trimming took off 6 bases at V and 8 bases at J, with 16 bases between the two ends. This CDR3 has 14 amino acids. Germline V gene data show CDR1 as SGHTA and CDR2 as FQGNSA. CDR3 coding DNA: TGTGCCAGCAGTGGACTTGTACCGGGGGAAAAACTGTTTTTT. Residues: CASSGLVPGEKLFF.

The CDR3 is CASSLAPSRSTDTQYF. The CDR3, as DNA: TGTGCCAGCAGCTTAGCTCCTAGCCGAAGCACAGATACGCAGTATTTT. V usage is TRBV7-6 and J usage is TRBJ2-3, with D perhaps matching TRBD2 (5 bases). The V gene lost 0 bases and the J gene lost 0 bases, with 10 bases spanning the gap. The CDR3 totals 16 residues. Per the germline V gene, CDR1 is SGHVS and CDR2 is FNYEAQ.